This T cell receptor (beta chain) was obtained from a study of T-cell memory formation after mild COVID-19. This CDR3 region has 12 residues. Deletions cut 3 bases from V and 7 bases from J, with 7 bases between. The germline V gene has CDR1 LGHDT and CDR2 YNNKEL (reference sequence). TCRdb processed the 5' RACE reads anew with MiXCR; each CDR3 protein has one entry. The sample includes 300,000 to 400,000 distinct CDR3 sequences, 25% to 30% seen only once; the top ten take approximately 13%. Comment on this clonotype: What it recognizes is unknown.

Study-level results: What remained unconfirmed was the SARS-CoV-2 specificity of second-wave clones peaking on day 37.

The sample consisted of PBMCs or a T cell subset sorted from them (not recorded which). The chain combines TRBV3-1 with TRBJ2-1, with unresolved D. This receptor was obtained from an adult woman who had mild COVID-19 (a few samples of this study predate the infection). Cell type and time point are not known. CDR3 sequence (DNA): TGTGCCAGCAGCCATTCCGGGAATGAGCAGTTCTTC. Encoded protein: CASSHSGNEQFF.